This T cell receptor beta chain was recorded in a study of T cell responses to AZD1222 COVID-19 vaccine. Whole-study findings and limits: Spike-specific TCR breadth rose after two AZD1222 doses, and depth rose as well.

Germline loops: CDR1 SGHRS, CDR2 YFSETQ. This CDR3 spans 15 amino acids. The V and J ends lost 6 bases and 3 bases respectively, with 19 bases between them. Generated by immunoSEQ multiplex PCR, the TCRdb table keeps only in-frame clones and is missing some. The data hold roughly 190,000 clones, with roughly 93% observed a single time. Worth noting for this clone: Its antigen is not identified.

Source: peripheral blood, taken on day 0 of AZD1222 vaccination. The sequence was obtained from an adult in good health. This chain uses TRBV5-1 with TRBJ2-7, with D tentatively TRBD1 (5 bases). In DNA form, the CDR3 reads TGCGCCAGCACTTTGAACGTAGGGCAGGGCTACGAGCAGTACTTC. Residues: CASTLNVGQGYEQYF.